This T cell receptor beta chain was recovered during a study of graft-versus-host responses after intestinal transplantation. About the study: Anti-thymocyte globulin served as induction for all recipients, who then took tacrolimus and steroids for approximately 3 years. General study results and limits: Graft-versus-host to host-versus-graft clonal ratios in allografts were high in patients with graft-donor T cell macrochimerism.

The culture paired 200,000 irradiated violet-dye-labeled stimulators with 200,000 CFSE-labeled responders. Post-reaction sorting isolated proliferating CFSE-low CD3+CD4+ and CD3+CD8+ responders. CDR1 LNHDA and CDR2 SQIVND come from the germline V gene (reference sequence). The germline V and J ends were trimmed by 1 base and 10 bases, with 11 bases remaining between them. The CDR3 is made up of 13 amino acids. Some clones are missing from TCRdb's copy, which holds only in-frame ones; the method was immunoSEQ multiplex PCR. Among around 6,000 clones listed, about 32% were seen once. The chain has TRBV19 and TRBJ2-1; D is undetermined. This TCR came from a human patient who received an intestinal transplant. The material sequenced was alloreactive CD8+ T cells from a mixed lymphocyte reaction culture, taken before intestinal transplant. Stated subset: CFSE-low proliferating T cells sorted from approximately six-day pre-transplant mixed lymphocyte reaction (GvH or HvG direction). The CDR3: CASSIGTDHEQFF. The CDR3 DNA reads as TGTGCCAGTAGTATAGGTACAGACCACGAGCAGTTCTTC.